This paragraph reports one TCR beta chain. Its antigen is currently unknown. This record comes from a study of radiation and T cells in renal cell carcinoma. The repertoire was sequenced with immunoSEQ multiplex PCR; TCRdb's copy has only in-frame clones and lacks some. The sample contains nearly 20,000 clones, less than 70% of which appear only once. The CDR3 has 12 amino acids. The junction had 4 bases not matched to a gene; V was cut back by 6 bases and J by 7 bases. Per the germline V gene, CDR1 is SGHRS and CDR2 is YFSETQ. Regarding the study as a whole: Irradiated tumors had higher TCR clonality than control tumors. From baseline, blood top tumor clonotypes peaked at 2 weeks post-radiation. Tumor samples were small regions of roughly 1 g.

Indicated treatment: 15 Gy SBRT to primary tumor, nephrectomy 4 weeks later. The genes are TRBV5-1 and TRBJ2-1; 7 positions agree with TRBD2. The sequencing here drew on tumor tissue, taken from a patient whose treatment included radiotherapy and nephrectomy. The receptor was isolated from a woman aged 70-85 years with renal cell carcinoma. This CDR3 is CASNGGINEQFF. As DNA, the CDR3 is TGCGCCAGCAACGGGGGGATAAATGAGCAGTTCTTC.